The 2 T cell receptor beta chains given below trace back to one sample, sequenced in a study of blood T cells in healthy people across ages. Together with a sample-barcoded 5' primer, a J-beta primer mix was included in a second PCR lasting about 7 to 11 cycles. One entry per CDR3 protein results from TCRdb running MiXCR on the 5' RACE reads. The sample holds 920,000 or so distinct CDR3 sequences, roughly 45% seen once. The specimen sequenced was blood. The receptors were gathered from a woman aged 60-75 years in good health.

The rearrangement links TRBV6-2 or TRBV6-3 to TRBJ2-1, with TRBD2 matching over 11 bases. CDR1 and CDR2 (germline): MNHEY, SVGEGT. V dropped 7 bases and J dropped 8; count of bases not matched to a gene: 16. CDR3 length equals 17 residues. CDR3: CASNKGLADTPGHEQFF. The CDR3 coding sequence is TGTGCCAGCAATAAGGGACTAGCGGACACCCCCGGGCATGAGCAGTTCTTC.

This clonotype has a handful of counts. This chain links TRBV15 with TRBJ2-7; D is perhaps TRBD1 (6 bases). The germline V and J ends were trimmed by 8 bases and 0 bases, with 11 bases remaining between them. This CDR3 region has 13 residues. CDR1 is LNHNV and CDR2 is YYDKDF in the germline V gene (reference sequence). For the CDR3, the DNA is TGTGCCACCTCGTTACAGGGCTCCTACGAGCAGTACTTC. Translated: CATSLQGSYEQYF.